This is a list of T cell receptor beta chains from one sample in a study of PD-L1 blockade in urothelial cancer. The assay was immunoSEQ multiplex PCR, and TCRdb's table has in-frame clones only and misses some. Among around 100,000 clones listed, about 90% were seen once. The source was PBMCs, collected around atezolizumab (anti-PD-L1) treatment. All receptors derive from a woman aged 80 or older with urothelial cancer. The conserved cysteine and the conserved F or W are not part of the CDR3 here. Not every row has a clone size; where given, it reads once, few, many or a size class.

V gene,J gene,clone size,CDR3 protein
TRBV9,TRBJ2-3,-,ASSVGASGRGADTQY
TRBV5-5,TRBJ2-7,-,ASSNGDRRYYEQY
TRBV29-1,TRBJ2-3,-,SVDLSGIRDTQY
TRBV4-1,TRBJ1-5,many,ASSQGYSYQPQH
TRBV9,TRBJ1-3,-,ASSVGGGSQTGNTIY
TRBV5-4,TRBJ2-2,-,ASSSSSGRPPGELF
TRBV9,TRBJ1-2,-,ASSVGPGGDYGYT
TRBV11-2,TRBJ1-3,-,ASSPGQGAYGNTIY
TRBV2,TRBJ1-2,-,ASSDRTDYGYT
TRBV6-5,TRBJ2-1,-,ASRPGTGVYNEQF
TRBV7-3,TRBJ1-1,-,ASSFDRGGTEAF
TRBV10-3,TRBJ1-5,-,AISDFRQGVSNQPQH